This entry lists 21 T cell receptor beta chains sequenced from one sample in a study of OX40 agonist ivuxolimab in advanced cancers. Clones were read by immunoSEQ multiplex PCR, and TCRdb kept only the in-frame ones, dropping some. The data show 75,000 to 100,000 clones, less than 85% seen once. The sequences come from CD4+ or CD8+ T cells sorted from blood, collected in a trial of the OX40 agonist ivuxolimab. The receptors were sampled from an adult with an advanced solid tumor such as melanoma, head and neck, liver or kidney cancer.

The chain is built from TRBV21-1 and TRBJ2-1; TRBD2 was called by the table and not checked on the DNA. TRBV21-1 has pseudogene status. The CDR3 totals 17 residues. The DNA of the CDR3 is TGTGCCAGCAGCAAAGTCCGGGTGCGGGAGGTTCACAATGAGCAGTTCTTC. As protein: CASSKVRVREVHNEQFF.

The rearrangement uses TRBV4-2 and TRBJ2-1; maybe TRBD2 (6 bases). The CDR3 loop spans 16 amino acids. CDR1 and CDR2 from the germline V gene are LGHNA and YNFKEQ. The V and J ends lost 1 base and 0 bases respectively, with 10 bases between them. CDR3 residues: CASSQGVGGSYNEQFF. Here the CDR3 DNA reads TGTGCCAGCAGCCAAGGGGTGGGGGGCTCCTACAATGAGCAGTTCTTC.

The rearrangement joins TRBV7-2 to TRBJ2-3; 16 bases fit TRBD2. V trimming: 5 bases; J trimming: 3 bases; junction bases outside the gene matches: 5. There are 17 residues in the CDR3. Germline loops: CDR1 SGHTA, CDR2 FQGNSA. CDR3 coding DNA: TGTGCCAGCAGCCAGGGACTAGCGGGGGGGCATACAGATACGCAGTATTTT. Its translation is CASSQGLAGGHTDTQYF.

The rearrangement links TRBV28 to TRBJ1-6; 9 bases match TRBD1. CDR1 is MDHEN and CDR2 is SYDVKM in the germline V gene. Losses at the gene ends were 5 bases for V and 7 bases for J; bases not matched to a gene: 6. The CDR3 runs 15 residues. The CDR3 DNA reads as TGTGCCAGCAGTCTGGGACAGGGTCTGAATTCACCCCTCCACTTT. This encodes CASSLGQGLNSPLHF.

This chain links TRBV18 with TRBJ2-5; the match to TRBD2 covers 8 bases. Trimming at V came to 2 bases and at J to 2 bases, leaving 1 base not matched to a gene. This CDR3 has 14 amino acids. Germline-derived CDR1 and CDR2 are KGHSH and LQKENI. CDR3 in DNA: TGTGCCAGCTCACCAACTAGCGGTCAAGAGACCCAGTACTTC. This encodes CASSPTSGQETQYF. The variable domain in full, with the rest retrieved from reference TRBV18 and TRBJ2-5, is NAGVMQNPRHLVRRRGQEARLRCSPMKGHSHVYWYRQLPEEGLKFMVYLQKENIIDESGMPKERFSAEFPKEGPSILRIQQVVRGDSAAYFCASSPTSGQETQYFGPGTRLLVL.

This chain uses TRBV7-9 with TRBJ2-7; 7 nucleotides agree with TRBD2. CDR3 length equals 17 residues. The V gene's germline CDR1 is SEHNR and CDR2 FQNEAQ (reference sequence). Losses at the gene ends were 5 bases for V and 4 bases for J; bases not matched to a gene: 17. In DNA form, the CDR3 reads TGTGCCAGCAGCCCGCCCTCGGCTAGCGGCCTGTGGTACGAGCAGTACTTC. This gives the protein CASSPPSASGLWYEQYF.

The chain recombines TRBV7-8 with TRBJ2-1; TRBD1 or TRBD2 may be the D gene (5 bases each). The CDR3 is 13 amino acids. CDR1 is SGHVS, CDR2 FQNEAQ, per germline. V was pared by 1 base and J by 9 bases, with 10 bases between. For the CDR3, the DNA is TGTGCCAGCAGCTTAGAGCGTGGGGGTGAGCAGTTCTTC. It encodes CASSLERGGEQFF.

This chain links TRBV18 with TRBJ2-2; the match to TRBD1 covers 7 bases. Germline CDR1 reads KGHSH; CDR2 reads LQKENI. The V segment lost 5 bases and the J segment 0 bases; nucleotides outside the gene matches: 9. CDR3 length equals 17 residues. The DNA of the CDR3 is TGTGCCAGCTCAGCGCCCGGGACAGAAGCGAACACCGGGGAGCTGTTTTTT. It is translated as CASSAPGTEANTGELFF.

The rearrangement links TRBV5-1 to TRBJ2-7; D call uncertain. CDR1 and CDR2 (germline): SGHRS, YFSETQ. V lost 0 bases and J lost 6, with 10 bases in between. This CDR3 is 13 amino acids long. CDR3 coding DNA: TGCGCCAGCAGCTTGGCCATGGAGCGCGAGCAGTACTTC. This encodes CASSLAMEREQYF.

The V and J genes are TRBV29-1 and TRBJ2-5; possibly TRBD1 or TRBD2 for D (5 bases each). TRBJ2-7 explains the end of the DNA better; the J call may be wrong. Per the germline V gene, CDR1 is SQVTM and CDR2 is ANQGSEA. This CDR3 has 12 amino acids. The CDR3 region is CSTWDGTYEQYF. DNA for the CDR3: TGCAGCACATGGGACGGGACCTACGAGCAGTACTTC.

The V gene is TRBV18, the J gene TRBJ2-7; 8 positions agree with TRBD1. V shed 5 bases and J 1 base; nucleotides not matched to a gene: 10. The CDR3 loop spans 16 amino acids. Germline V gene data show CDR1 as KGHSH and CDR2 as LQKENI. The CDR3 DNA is TGTGCCAGCTCAAAGGACAGGGAATTTTCTTCCTACGAGCAGTACTTC. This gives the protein CASSKDREFSSYEQYF.

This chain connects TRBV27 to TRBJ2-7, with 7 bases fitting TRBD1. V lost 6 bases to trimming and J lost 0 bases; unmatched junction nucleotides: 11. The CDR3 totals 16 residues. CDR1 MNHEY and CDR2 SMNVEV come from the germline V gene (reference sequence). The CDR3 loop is CASSLRTGSYSYEQYF. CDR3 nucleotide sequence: TGTGCCAGCAGCCTAAGGACAGGTTCGTACTCCTACGAGCAGTACTTC.

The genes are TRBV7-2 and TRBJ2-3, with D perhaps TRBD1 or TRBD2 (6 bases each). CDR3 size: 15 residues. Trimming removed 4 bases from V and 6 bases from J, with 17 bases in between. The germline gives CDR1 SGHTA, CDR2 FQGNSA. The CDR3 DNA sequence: TGTGCCAGCAGCTCGCGGACAGCGGGTCGGGATACGCAGTATTTT. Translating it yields CASSSRTAGRDTQYF.

CDR3: CASSLDDRDTDTQYF. The CDR3 DNA reads TGTGCCAGCAGCTTGGACGACAGGGACACAGATACGCAGTATTTT. The genes are TRBV5-6 and TRBJ2-3; 7 bases align to TRBD1. Germline CDR1 and CDR2: SGHDT and YYEEEE. The CDR3 has 15 residues. With 0 bases clipped from V and 2 bases from J, the junction kept 3 bases outside the gene matches.

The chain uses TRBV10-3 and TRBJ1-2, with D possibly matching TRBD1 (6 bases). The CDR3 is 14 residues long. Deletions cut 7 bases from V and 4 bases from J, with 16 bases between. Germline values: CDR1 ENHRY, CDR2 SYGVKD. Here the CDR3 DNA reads TGTGCCATCATGGGGGGGCTAATGGGCTATGGCTACACCTTC. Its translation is CAIMGGLMGYGYTF.

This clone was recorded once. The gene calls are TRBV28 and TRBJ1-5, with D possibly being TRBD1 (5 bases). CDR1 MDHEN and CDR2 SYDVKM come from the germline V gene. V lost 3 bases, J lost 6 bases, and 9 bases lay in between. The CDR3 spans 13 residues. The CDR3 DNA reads TGTGCCAGCAGTTTTGAGGGACTTCAGCCCCAGCATTTT. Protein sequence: CASSFEGLQPQHF.

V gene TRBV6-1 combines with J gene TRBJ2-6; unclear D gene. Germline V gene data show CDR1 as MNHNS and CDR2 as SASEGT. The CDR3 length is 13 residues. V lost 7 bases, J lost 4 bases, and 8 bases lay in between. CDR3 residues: CASKITGANVLTF. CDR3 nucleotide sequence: TGTGCCAGCAAAATAACCGGGGCCAACGTCCTGACTTTC.

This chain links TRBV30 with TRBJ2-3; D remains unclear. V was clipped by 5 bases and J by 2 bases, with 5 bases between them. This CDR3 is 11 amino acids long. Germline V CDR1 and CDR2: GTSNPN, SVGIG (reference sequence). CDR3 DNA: TGTGCCTGGGAACCCACAGATACGCAGTATTTT. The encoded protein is CAWEPTDTQYF.

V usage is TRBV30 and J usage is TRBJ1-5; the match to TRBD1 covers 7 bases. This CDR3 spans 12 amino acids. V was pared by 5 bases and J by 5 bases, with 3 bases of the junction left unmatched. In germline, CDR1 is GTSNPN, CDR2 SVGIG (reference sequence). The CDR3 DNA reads TGTGCCTGGGCTACAGGGGATCAGCCCCAGCATTTT. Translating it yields CAWATGDQPQHF.

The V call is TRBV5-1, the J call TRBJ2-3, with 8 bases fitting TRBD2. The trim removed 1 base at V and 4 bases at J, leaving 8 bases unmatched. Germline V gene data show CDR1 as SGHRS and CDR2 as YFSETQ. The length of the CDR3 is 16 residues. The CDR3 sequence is CASSLRSGGSADTQYF. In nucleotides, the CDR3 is TGCGCCAGCAGCTTGAGGAGCGGGGGTTCTGCAGATACGCAGTATTTT.

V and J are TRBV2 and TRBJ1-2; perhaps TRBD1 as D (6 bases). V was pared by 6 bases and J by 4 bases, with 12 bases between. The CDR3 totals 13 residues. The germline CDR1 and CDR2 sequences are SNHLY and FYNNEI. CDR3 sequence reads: CASSVTGLYGYTF. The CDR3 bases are TGTGCCAGCAGCGTTACAGGGCTCTATGGCTACACCTTC.